Reported below is one T cell receptor beta chain. This sample stems from a study of blood T cells in healthy people across ages. The CDR3 consists of 16 residues. Germline V gene sequence: CDR1 DFQATT, CDR2 SNEGSKA (reference sequence). The ends were cut back, 0 bases at V and 3 bases at J, with 18 bases in the middle. Then a second PCR, running about 6 to 12 cycles, was carried out with a sample-barcoded 5' primer and a J-beta primer mix. Every cDNA molecule bore a tag from a template-switch adaptor containing 12 random nucleotides. TCRdb redid the calling of the 5' RACE reads with MiXCR, one entry per CDR3 protein. The profile covers 1,500,000 or so distinct CDR3 sequences, with roughly two fifths appearing a single time and around 4% taken by the ten largest. Total RNA extracted from each sample amounted to at least 5 micrograms.

V usage is TRBV20-1 and J usage is TRBJ2-7, with a tentative D call TRBD1 (6 bases). The sequencing sample was made of blood. The source of this sequence is a woman aged 18-29 years in good health. CDR3 loop: CSARDQGRAGYYEQYF. DNA of the CDR3: TGCAGTGCTAGAGATCAGGGGCGCGCCGGTTACTACGAGCAGTACTTC.